This is a list of T cell receptor beta chains from one sample in a study of CD8 T cells in ankylosing spondylitis. MiXCR was run by TCRdb on the 5' RACE reads, yielding one entry per CDR3 protein. This table holds approximately 150,000 distinct CDR3 sequences, roughly 10% found once. The material sequenced was blood, either unsorted or a sorted T cell fraction (not recorded which). All receptors derive from a female donor with ankylosing spondylitis or in good health (not recorded which). Each CDR3 is given with its conserved first and last residue. A D gene is named only where the DNA matches it firmly.

- TRBV6-1 CASLGLNYGYTF
TRBD1 TRBV6-1 CASGNRGLSPLHF
- TRBV7-6 CASLPGPSSYEQYF
- TRBV6-5 CASSSDGLQYNEQFF
TRBD1 TRBV27 CASSLGDRSEQFF
- TRBV7-6 CASSGEEEKLFF
- TRBV20-1 CSALENTEAFF
TRBD2 TRBV4-3 CASSQGVAGVNEQYF
- TRBV20-1 CSAPTTFLDSYEQYF
- TRBV6-2/TRBV6-3 CASSYSTGQSSYNEQFF
TRBD1 TRBV29-1 CSVEDRGHDGYTF
- TRBV7-9 CAILLEHTDTQYF
- TRBV13 CASSQGRKNTEAFF
- TRBV6-2/TRBV6-3 CASLDRNTEAFF
- TRBV12-3/TRBV12-4 CASSPLGPYEQYF
TRBD1 TRBV10-3 CATQTGVEETQYF
TRBD1 TRBV5-1 CASSFAQGMNTEAFF
TRBD1 TRBV6-2/TRBV6-3 CASSYSRDRVSYEQYF
- TRBV4-3 CASRDRPNTGELFF
- TRBV7-6 CASSLPGTAEAFF
TRBD2 TRBV30 CAWSVGSGSYEQYF
TRBD1 TRBV6-1 CASSTGTAPGYGYTF
- TRBV27 CASSFGWSYEQYF
- TRBV7-6 CASSPWDGKETQYF
- TRBV7-9 CASSRARDTQYF
- TRBV27 CASSLWGGSPLHF
- TRBV7-6 CASSPGPPPSTGELFF
- TRBV14 CASSLTAFYEQYF
- TRBV19 CASSPGEGWNEQFF
- TRBV2 CASSEGGAGIGSQETQYF
TRBD2 TRBV2 CASIWAGVQETQYF
- TRBV7-9 CASSLGSYEQFF
TRBD2 TRBV4-3 CASSQGSSLAVYNEQFF
- TRBV7-2 CASSLTSLMNTEAFF
- TRBV6-1 CASRVDRTYSGNTIYF
- TRBV27 CASSPRRGNTEAFF
TRBD2 TRBV12-3/TRBV12-4 CASSFWLAGVRDTQYF
TRBD1 TRBV5-6 CASSSGQGASPLHF
- TRBV21-1 CASSKSRDRRNEKLFF
- TRBV29-1 CSVDWVSYNEQFF
- TRBV28 CASSLLVGAGQPQHF
- TRBV27 CASSFPGVGDWNEQFF
- TRBV6-2/TRBV6-3 CASSHSLFQANTGELFF
- TRBV28 CASSLLRGSEAFF